Sequencing of this T cell receptor (beta chain) was carried out in a study of T cell responses to AZD1222 COVID-19 vaccine. Assay used: immunoSEQ multiplex PCR; TCRdb lists only in-frame clones, some missing. The data contain 150,000 to 200,000 clones, nearly 95% of them singletons. This CDR3 comprises 16 residues. The germline V gene encodes CDR1 MNHEY and CDR2 SVGAGI. V was cut by 0 bases and J by 9 bases, with 20 bases left in between. The chain couples TRBV6-5 to TRBJ2-5; possibly TRBD1 for D (6 bases). This clonotype was obtained from an adult who received the AZD1222 COVID-19 vaccine. The starting material was peripheral blood, obtained 28 days after the second AZD1222 dose. As DNA, the CDR3 is TGTGCCAGCAGTTACTCGTGGGGGCAGGGGCAAGAATCCCAGTACTTC. Protein sequence: CASSYSWGQGQESQYF.